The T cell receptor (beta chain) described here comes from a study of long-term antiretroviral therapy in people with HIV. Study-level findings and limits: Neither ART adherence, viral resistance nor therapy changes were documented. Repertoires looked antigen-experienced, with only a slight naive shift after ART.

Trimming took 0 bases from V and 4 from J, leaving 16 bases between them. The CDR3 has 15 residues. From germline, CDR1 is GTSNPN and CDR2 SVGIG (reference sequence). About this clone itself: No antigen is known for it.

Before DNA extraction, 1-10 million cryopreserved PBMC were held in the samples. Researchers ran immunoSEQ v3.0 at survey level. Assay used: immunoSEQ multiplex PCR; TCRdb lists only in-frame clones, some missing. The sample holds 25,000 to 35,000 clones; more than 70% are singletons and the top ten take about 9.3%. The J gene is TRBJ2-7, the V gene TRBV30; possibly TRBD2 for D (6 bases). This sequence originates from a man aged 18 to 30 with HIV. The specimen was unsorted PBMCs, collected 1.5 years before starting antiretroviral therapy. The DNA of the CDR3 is TGTGCCTGGAGTGTACTTGGGGGGTTGGGATACGAGCAGTACTTC. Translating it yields CAWSVLGGLGYEQYF.